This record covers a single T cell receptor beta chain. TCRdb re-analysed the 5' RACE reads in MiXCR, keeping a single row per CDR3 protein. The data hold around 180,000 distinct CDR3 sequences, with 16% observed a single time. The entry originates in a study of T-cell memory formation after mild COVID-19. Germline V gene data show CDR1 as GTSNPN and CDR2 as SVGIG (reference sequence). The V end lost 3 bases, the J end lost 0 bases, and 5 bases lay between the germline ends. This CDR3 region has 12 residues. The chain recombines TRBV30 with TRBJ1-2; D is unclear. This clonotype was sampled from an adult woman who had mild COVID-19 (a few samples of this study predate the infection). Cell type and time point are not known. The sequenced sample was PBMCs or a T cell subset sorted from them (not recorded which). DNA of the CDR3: TGTGCCTGGAGAACACCTAACTATGGCTACACCTTC. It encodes CAWRTPNYGYTF.